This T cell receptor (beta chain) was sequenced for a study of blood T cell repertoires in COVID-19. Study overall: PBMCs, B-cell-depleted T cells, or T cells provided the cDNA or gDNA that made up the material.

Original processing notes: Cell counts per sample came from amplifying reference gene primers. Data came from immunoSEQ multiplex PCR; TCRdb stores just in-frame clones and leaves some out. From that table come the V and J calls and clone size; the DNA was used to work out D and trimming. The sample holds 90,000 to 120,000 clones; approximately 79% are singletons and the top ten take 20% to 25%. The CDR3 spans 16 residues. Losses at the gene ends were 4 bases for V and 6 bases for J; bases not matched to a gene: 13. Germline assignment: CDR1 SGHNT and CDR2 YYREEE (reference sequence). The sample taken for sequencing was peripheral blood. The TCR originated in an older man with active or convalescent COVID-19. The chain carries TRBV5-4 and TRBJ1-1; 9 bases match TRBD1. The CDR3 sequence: CASSLDLTGGRAEAFF. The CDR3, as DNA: TGTGCCAGCAGCCTCGACCTGACAGGGGGTAGGGCTGAAGCTTTCTTT.